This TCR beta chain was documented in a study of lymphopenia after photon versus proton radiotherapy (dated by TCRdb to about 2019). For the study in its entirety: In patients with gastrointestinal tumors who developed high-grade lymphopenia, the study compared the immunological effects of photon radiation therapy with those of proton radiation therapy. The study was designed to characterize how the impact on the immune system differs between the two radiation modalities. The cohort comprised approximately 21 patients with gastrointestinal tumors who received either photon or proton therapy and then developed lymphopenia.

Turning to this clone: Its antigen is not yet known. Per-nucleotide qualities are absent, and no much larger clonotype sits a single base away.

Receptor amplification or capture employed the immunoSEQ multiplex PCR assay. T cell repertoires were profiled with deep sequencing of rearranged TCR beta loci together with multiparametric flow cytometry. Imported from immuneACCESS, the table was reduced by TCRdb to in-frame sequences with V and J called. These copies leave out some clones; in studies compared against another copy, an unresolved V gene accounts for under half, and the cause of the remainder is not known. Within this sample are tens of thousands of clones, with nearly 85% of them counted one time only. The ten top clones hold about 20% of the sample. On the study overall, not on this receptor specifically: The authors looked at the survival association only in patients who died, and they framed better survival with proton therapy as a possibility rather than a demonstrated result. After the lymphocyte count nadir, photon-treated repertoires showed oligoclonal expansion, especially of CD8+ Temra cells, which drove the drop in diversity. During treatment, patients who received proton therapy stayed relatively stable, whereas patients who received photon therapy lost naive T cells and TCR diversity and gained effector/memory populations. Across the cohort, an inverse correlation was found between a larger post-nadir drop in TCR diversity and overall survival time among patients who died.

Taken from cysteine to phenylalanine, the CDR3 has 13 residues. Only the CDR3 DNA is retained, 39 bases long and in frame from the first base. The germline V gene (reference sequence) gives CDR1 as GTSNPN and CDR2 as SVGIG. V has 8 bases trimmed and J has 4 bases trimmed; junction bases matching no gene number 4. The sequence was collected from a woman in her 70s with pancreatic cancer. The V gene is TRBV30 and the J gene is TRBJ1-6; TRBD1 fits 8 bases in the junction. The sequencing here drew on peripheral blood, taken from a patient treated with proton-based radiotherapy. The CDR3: CARGQGYNSPLHF. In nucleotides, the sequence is TGTGCCCGAGGACAGGGTTATAATTCACCCCTCCACTTT.